This entry lists 27 T cell receptor beta chains sequenced from one sample in a study of blood T cell repertoires in COVID-19. The table came from immunoSEQ multiplex PCR; TCRdb's copy has only in-frame clones and leaves some out. The repertoire includes approximately 260,000 clones, around four fifths of them detected once, and roughly 4% sits in the top ten. Material for sequencing was PBMCs or T cells enriched from blood (not recorded which). These receptors were collected from a man aged 25 to 40 with acute COVID-19.

This clone was seen once. The chain couples TRBV20-1 to TRBJ1-5; a weak D match, TRBD1 (5 bases). Germline lookup yields CDR1 DFQATT and CDR2 SNEGSKA (reference sequence). This CDR3 is built from 10 residues. The CDR3 here is CPGGDQPQHF. The CDR3 nucleotides read TGCCCCGGGGGAGATCAGCCCCAGCATTTT.

This chain joins TRBV24-1 and TRBJ2-1; D is unresolved. CDR1 and CDR2 from the germline V gene are KGHDR and SFDVKD. The length of the CDR3 is 16 residues. V shed 5 bases and J shed 4 bases, with 17 bases lying between them. DNA for the CDR3: TGTGCCACCAGTGGACCCCACGAGAGGAGTTACAATGAGCAGTTCTTC. This gives the protein CATSGPHERSYNEQFF.

Note on this clone: One junction end disagrees with the germline gene, perhaps due to a read error. The genes are TRBV5-1 and TRBJ1-1; no definite D call. The CDR3 totals 13 residues. CDR1 is SGHRS, CDR2 YFSETQ, per germline. The CDR3 DNA is TGTGCCAGCAGCTGGGAGGTCAACACTGAAGCTTTCTTT. Residues: CASSWEVNTEAFF.

This chain joins TRBV4-1 and TRBJ1-3; D not certain. V dropped 1 base and J dropped 0 bases, with 7 bases sitting between them. CDR1 is MGHRA and CDR2 is YSYEKL in the germline V gene. This CDR3 spans 15 amino acids. As DNA, the CDR3 is TGCGCCAGCAGCCAAGTTTTCTCCTCTGGAAACACCATATATTTT. It is translated as CASSQVFSSGNTIYF.

V and J are TRBV6-5 and TRBJ2-1; 9 bases match TRBD2. The germline V gene has CDR1 MNHEY and CDR2 SVGAGI. V lost 5 bases and J lost 8; bases outside the gene matches: 10. The CDR3 loop spans 15 amino acids. The CDR3 loop is CASSRLAESSDEQFF. Written as DNA, the CDR3 is TGTGCCAGCAGTCGACTAGCGGAATCATCCGATGAGCAGTTCTTC.

The V and J genes are TRBV6-5 and TRBJ1-6; 9 nucleotides align to TRBD1. Germline V gene sequence: CDR1 MNHEY, CDR2 SVGAGI. This CDR3 spans 14 amino acids. Trimming removed 6 bases from V and 9 bases from J; junction bases left unmatched: 6. As DNA, the CDR3 is TGTGCCAGCAGACCTACAGGGGGCGGTTCACCCCTCCACTTT. It yields the protein CASRPTGGGSPLHF.

This clone showed up just once. The rearrangement uses TRBV6-5 and TRBJ2-1, with 12 bases matching TRBD2. V was clipped by 4 bases and J by 5 bases; unmatched bases: 6. The CDR3 loop spans 16 amino acids. CDR1 and CDR2 from the germline V gene are MNHEY and SVGAGI. The CDR3 here is CASSSILAGGNNEQFF. CDR3 nucleotide sequence: TGTGCCAGCAGTTCCATACTAGCGGGAGGTAACAATGAGCAGTTCTTC.

This rearrangement joins TRBV3-1 (or the pseudogene TRBV3-2) to TRBJ2-7; tentative D call: TRBD1 (5 bases). CDR3 length equals 14 residues. CDR1 is LGHDT and CDR2 is YNNKEL in the germline V gene (reference sequence). Trimming left V 4 bases short and J 5 bases short, with 15 bases between. CDR3: CASSPGPQGHEQYV. The DNA for the CDR3 is TGTGCCAGCAGCCCCGGGCCCCAGGGCCACGAGCAGTACGTC.

The table lists this clone with a count of one. J is TRBJ1-3 and V is TRBV18, with D perhaps matching TRBD1 (6 bases). CDR3 length: 17 residues. Germline CDR1 and CDR2: KGHSH and LQKENI. V lost 5 bases and J 0 bases, leaving 17 bases between the germline ends. CDR3 sequence reads: CASSSTGQILSGNTIYF. CDR3 coding DNA: TGTGCCAGCTCATCAACGGGACAAATACTCTCTGGAAACACCATATATTTT.

The table lists this clone with a few counts. V gene TRBV13 combines with J gene TRBJ2-1; 7 bases are a match to TRBD2. The CDR3 loop spans 16 amino acids. From germline, CDR1 is PRHDT and CDR2 FYEKMQ (reference sequence). V was pared by 4 bases and J by 0 bases, with 6 bases of the junction left unmatched. DNA for the CDR3: TGTGCCAGCAGCTCAAGCGGGACCAACTCCTACAATGAGCAGTTCTTC. Translated, it gives CASSSSGTNSYNEQFF.

This rearrangement joins TRBV18 to TRBJ1-5, with D possibly TRBD1 on 6 matching bases. Germline V lookup: CDR1 KGHSH, CDR2 LQKENI. Trimming removed 3 bases from V and 4 bases from J, with 16 bases in between. CDR3 length: 16 residues. The CDR3 region has the DNA TGTGCCAGCTCACCCAAGACAGGAGGTGGAAATCAGCCCCAGCATTTT. This gives the protein CASSPKTGGGNQPQHF.

The V and J genes are TRBV16 and TRBJ1-1; D is perhaps TRBD1 (6 bases). The germline CDR1 and CDR2 sequences are KGHSY and FQNENV. The CDR3 spans 15 residues. V shed 1 base and J shed 4 bases, with 13 bases lying between them. Here the CDR3 DNA reads TGTGCCAGCAGCCAATTCTCGATCAGGGGCACTGAAGCTTTCTTT. Protein sequence: CASSQFSIRGTEAFF.

The V and J genes are TRBV6-4 and TRBJ2-2; 7 bases line up with TRBD2. Trimming took 2 bases from V and 6 from J; bases not matched to a gene: 6. The germline V gene encodes CDR1 MRHNA and CDR2 SNTAGT. The length of the CDR3 is 15 residues. CDR3 in amino acids: CASSDDNSGSGELFF. The CDR3 nucleotides read TGTGCCAGCAGTGACGATAATAGCGGGTCCGGGGAGCTGTTTTTT.

The rearrangement uses TRBV7-2 and TRBJ2-7, with TRBD2 matching 9 bases. Germline loops: CDR1 SGHTA, CDR2 FQGNSA. The CDR3 runs 15 residues. Losses at the gene ends were 3 bases for V and 7 bases for J; bases not matched to a gene: 10. CDR3 in DNA: TGTGCCAGCAGCTTGGCGGCTAGCGGGATTGGGGAGCAGTACGTC. Encoded protein: CASSLAASGIGEQYV.

The rearrangement joins TRBV19 to TRBJ1-4; a possible D gene is TRBD1 (6 bases). The ends were cut back, 6 bases at V and 8 bases at J, with 19 bases in the middle. Germline V CDR1 and CDR2: LNHDA, SQIVND (reference sequence). The CDR3 sequence is 15 residues long. The CDR3 here is CASSSAGAGWEKLFF. The DNA of the CDR3 is TGTGCCAGTAGCTCTGCAGGGGCTGGGTGGGAAAAACTGTTTTTT.

The genes are TRBV7-6 and TRBJ2-3; D is ambiguous. The germline V and J ends were trimmed by 5 bases and 0 bases, with 9 bases remaining between them. The germline CDR1 and CDR2 sequences are SGHVS and FNYEAQ. The CDR3 has 14 amino acids. CDR3 region: CASSPGPSTDTQYF. The CDR3 coding sequence is TGTGCCAGCAGCCCTGGGCCTAGCACAGATACGCAGTATTTT.

V gene TRBV24-1 combines with J gene TRBJ1-1; 8 bases fit TRBD1. Germline trimming cut 3 bases from V and 6 bases from J; bases unmatched to any gene: 2. Germline assignment: CDR1 KGHDR and CDR2 SFDVKD. The CDR3 is made up of 13 amino acids. The chain's CDR3 is CATSDVDRAEAFF. CDR3 DNA: TGTGCCACCAGTGATGTGGACAGGGCTGAAGCTTTCTTT.

This chain links TRBV7-9 with TRBJ2-5; 9 bases map to TRBD2. Germline V CDR1 and CDR2: SEHNR, FQNEAQ (reference sequence). V trimming: 5 bases; J trimming: 0 bases; junction bases outside the gene matches: 7. CDR3 size: 16 residues. The CDR3 loop is CASSPRASGNQETQYF. In DNA form, the CDR3 reads TGTGCCAGCAGCCCCCGGGCTAGCGGGAACCAAGAGACCCAGTACTTC.

This chain connects TRBV3-1 (or the pseudogene TRBV3-2) to TRBJ2-2; D might be TRBD2 (5 bases). V gave up 0 bases and J gave up 7 bases, with 9 bases separating them. In germline, CDR1 is LGHDT, CDR2 YNNKEL (reference sequence). The CDR3 spans 14 residues. The CDR3 region is CASSQDHGIGELFF. As DNA, the CDR3 is TGTGCCAGCAGCCAAGATCACGGGATCGGGGAGCTGTTTTTT.

V usage is TRBV12-3 or TRBV12-4 and J usage is TRBJ2-3; no reliable D call. This CDR3 contains 13 residues. V dropped 2 bases and J dropped 4 bases, with 7 bases sitting between them. The CDR3 DNA reads TGTGCCAGCAGTTTATTCCGGGCAGATACGCAGTATTTT. This gives the protein CASSLFRADTQYF.

This clone turned up a few times. The genes are TRBV9 and TRBJ2-1; 10 nucleotides align to TRBD1. The length of the CDR3 is 15 residues. CDR1 and CDR2 (germline): SGDLS, YYNGEE. Trimming removed 4 bases from V and 8 bases from J; junction bases left unmatched: 9. The CDR3 protein is CASSFGQGGGHEQFF. CDR3 bases: TGTGCCAGCAGCTTCGGACAGGGGGGTGGCCATGAGCAGTTCTTC. Supplemented by reference TRBV9 and TRBJ2-1, the full variable domain reads DSGVTQTPKHLITATGQRVTLRCSPRSGDLSVYWYQQSLDQGLQFLIQYYNGEERAKGNILERFSAQQFPDLHSELNLSSLELGDSALYFCASSFGQGGGHEQFFGPGTRLTVL.

This clone has a handful of counts. This chain connects TRBV6-5 to TRBJ1-2, with TRBD1 matching over 8 bases. V was clipped by 8 bases and J by 8 bases; unmatched bases: 10. CDR1 and CDR2 (germline): MNHEY, SVGAGI. This CDR3 is built from 13 residues. For the CDR3, the DNA is TGTGCCAGCGGGACAGGTCTGCTAGGGGGCTACACCTTC. Its translation: CASGTGLLGGYTF.

This clone was picked up a small number of times. The chain has TRBV19 and TRBJ1-5; D call uncertain. Germline lookup yields CDR1 LNHDA and CDR2 SQIVND (reference sequence). With 5 bases removed from V and 0 bases from J, the gap between germline ends came to 8 bases. The CDR3 has 14 amino acids. CDR3 amino acids: CASSLRYSNQPQHF. CDR3 coding DNA: TGTGCCAGTAGTCTACGGTATAGCAATCAGCCCCAGCATTTT.

To note about this clone: Compared with germline, one end of the junction differs, possibly owing to a read error. V and J are TRBV5-1 and TRBJ1-5; 8 nucleotides match TRBD1. The length of the CDR3 is 14 residues. Germline V gene lookup returns CDR1 SGHRS and CDR2 YFSETQ. The CDR3 coding sequence is TGTGCCAGCAGCTTGGGGACAGGTCATCAGCCCCAGCATTTT. Encoded protein: CASSLGTGHQPQHF.

The chain has TRBV7-2 and TRBJ2-1, with D possibly matching TRBD2 (5 bases). Trimming cost V 3 bases and J 8 bases, with 14 bases left between them. The CDR3 consists of 14 residues. The germline V gene encodes CDR1 SGHTA and CDR2 FQGNSA. Written as DNA, the CDR3 is TGTGCCAGCAGCTTCTCGGGAAGAGGGTATGAGCAGTTCTTC. Translation: CASSFSGRGYEQFF.

The CDR3 DNA is TGTGCCAGCAGCTCCGATTACCGGGACTACGATACGCAGTATTTT. Translating gives CASSSDYRDYDTQYF. V usage is TRBV5-6 and J usage is TRBJ2-3; 7 bases map to TRBD2. Unmatched junction bases numbered 10, after V lost 3 bases and J lost 6 bases. This CDR3 is 15 amino acids long. Germline loops: CDR1 SGHDT, CDR2 YYEEEE.

The rearrangement links TRBV5-6 to TRBJ1-5; the match to TRBD1 covers 9 bases. Germline V CDR1 and CDR2: SGHDT, YYEEEE. With V trimmed by 0 bases and J by 6 bases, 1 base remained unmatched. The CDR3 consists of 14 residues. The CDR3 DNA is TGTGCCAGCAGCTTGGCGACAGGGGGTCAGCCCCAGCATTTT. The encoded protein is CASSLATGGQPQHF.